This entry concerns a single TCR beta chain. No antigen is known for it. Per-sample assaying covered 95,000 to 100,000 TCR templates. Profiling relied on immunoSEQ multiplex PCR, and the TCRdb table lists in-frame clones only, not all of them. The sample holds about 120,000 clones, 94% seen once. J lost 0 bases, V lost 4 bases, and 16 bases had no gene match. This CDR3 is built from 18 residues. Germline CDR1 reads SGHRS; CDR2 reads YFSETQ. This entry belongs to a study of siplizumab effects on memory and regulatory T cells. Study-level findings and limits: Proliferating CD4+ or CD8+ clones, roughly 75-95% of them, lacked an assignable naive or memory phenotype. Controls showed an average of around 27% Treg-derived mappable alloreactive CD4+ clones, while siplizumab showed under 80%. Proliferating siplizumab-cultured Tregs lacked confirmed suppressive function.

The source of this sequence is a human donor in good health. Material for sequencing was non-Treg CD4+ T cells sorted from blood. V usage is TRBV5-1 and J usage is TRBJ2-7, with 7 bases aligning to TRBD2. The CDR3 DNA follows: TGCGCCAGCAGCCAGAGACATAGTGGGGCGGGAGTCTCCTACGAGCAGTACTTC. The encoded protein is CASSQRHSGAGVSYEQYF.